A selection of T cell receptor beta chains follows, all from one sample in a study of shared clonotypes between healthy human individuals. The method was immunoSEQ multiplex PCR; TCRdb's version includes in-frame clones alone and lacks a portion of them. The data hold about 470,000 clones, with around 75% observed a single time. Sequenced material: PBMCs. These receptors all stem from a woman between 40 and 50 years old in good health. Some clones in this sample may be carry-over from other donors' samples. The CDR3 runs from the conserved cysteine through the conserved F or W. The D gene is left open where the match is weak. Size values are once, few and many counts, or a class for expanded clones, and some rows have none.

d_call j_call v_call clone_size cdr3_nt cdr3_aa
TRBD2 TRBJ2-7 TRBV10-3 once TGTGCCACCAGAGGACTAGCGGACTACGAGCAGTACTTC CATRGLADYEQYF
TRBD2 TRBJ2-1 TRBV11-2 once TGTGCCAGCAGCCCTAGACTAGCGGGAGGGAATGACAATGAGCAGTTCTTC CASSPRLAGGNDNEQFF
NA TRBJ2-1 TRBV19 NA TGTGCCAGTAGTATACAAGGGCTAAATGAGCAGTTCTTC CASSIQGLNEQFF
NA TRBJ1-4 TRBV6-5 NA TGTGCCAGCTCAGTTTCGGGTAATGAAAAACTGTTTTTT CASSVSGNEKLFF
NA TRBJ2-7 TRBV23-1 once TGCGCCAGCAGTCAGTACGAGCAGTACTTC CASSQYEQYF
NA TRBJ2-1 TRBV11-3 NA TGTGCCAGCAGCTCGCAACGCAATGAGCAGTTCTTC CASSSQRNEQFF
TRBD2 TRBJ2-5 TRBV7-2 NA TGTGCCAGCAGCTTGGGACTAGCACAAGAGACCCAGTACTTC CASSLGLAQETQYF
NA TRBJ2-7 TRBV5-4 NA TGTGCCAGCAGAAGTCGGAGCTCCTACGAGCAGTACTTC CASRSRSSYEQYF
TRBD1 TRBJ1-6 TRBV30 NA TGTGCCTGGAGTGAAAGGGGACAGGGAAATTCACCCCTCCACTTT CAWSERGQGNSPLHF
NA TRBJ1-5 TRBV5-1 NA TGCGCCAGCAGCTTGGATCCCGGGCACAATCAGCCCCAGCATTTT CASSLDPGHNQPQHF
NA TRBJ1-2 TRBV7-2 NA TGTGCCAGCAATCCGAGGAGGGGAAACTATGGCTACACCTTC CASNPRRGNYGYTF
NA TRBJ2-2 TRBV7-9 NA TGTGCCAGCAGCTTTCTCGGACAGTCTGGGACCGGGGAGCTGTTTTTT CASSFLGQSGTGELFF
TRBD1 TRBJ1-1 TRBV28 NA TGTGCCAGCAGTCCACGGGGACAGCAGAACACTGAAGCTTTCTTT CASSPRGQQNTEAFF
NA TRBJ2-1 TRBV5-1 once TGCGCCAGCAGCCCTGGAGGTGGGCAAGACAATGAGCAGTTCTTC CASSPGGGQDNEQFF
NA TRBJ1-2 TRBV11-1 NA TGTGCCAGCAGTCCCGGGATAAACTATGGCTACACCTTC CASSPGINYGYTF
NA TRBJ1-2 TRBV18 NA TGTGCCAGCTCACCACCGACTTCAGCCGCACTACCCTATGGCTACACCTTC CASSPPTSAALPYGYTF
TRBD1 TRBJ1-2 TRBV19 NA TGTGCCAGTAGTGTCACAGGGGACTATGGCTACACCTTC CASSVTGDYGYTF
NA TRBJ2-6 TRBV5-1 NA TGCGCCAGCAGCTTGGATGAGGCTGGGGCCAACGTCCTGACTTTC CASSLDEAGANVLTF
TRBD2 TRBJ2-5 TRBV7-2 NA TGTGCCAGCAGCCGCCAGGCGGGAGGGGAGACCCAGTACTTC CASSRQAGGETQYF
TRBD1 TRBJ2-7 TRBV5-1 NA TGCGCCAGCACCCCCGGGACAGGGGGGAACGAGCAGTACTTC CASTPGTGGNEQYF
TRBD2 TRBJ2-1 TRBV10-2 NA TGCGCCAGCAGCGGCCAGCTAGCGGGGTTCTCGGAGCAGTTCTTC CASSGQLAGFSEQFF
TRBD1 TRBJ2-7 TRBV29-1 NA TGCAGCGTTCAGCGGACAGGGGGCGAGCAGTACTTC CSVQRTGGEQYF
NA TRBJ1-1 TRBV19 NA TGTGCCAGTAGGCGGGCGTTTCTGGCGATTATGAACACTGAAGCTTTCTTT CASRRAFLAIMNTEAFF
TRBD2 TRBJ2-7 TRBV6-1 many TGTGCCAGCCTGGGACTATCCGACTCCTACGAGCAGTACTTC CASLGLSDSYEQYF
NA TRBJ1-6 TRBV30 many TGTGCCTGGAGTGTAAGTGAGGATTCACCCCTCCACTTT CAWSVSEDSPLHF
TRBD1 TRBJ1-1 TRBV18 NA TGTGCCAGCTCACCGACGGACAGGGGGAACACTGAAGCTTTCTTT CASSPTDRGNTEAFF
NA TRBJ1-2 TRBV4-2 NA TGTGCCAGCAGCCAAGAAACTCGGGTCTTCTACACCTTC CASSQETRVFYTF
NA TRBJ1-6 TRBV27 many TGTGCCAGCAACACGTATAATTCACCCCTCCACTTT CASNTYNSPLHF
TRBD2 TRBJ2-7 TRBV2 NA TGTGCCAGCAGGTCCGGGACTAGCGGGTGGTACGAGCAGTACTTC CASRSGTSGWYEQYF
NA TRBJ1-6 TRBV9 NA TGTGCCAGCAGCGCGGGGGATTCACCCCTCCACTTT CASSAGDSPLHF
TRBD1 TRBJ1-2 TRBV6-6 NA TGTGCCAGCAGCTACTCCGGGACAGGGAACTATGGCTACACCTTC CASSYSGTGNYGYTF
NA TRBJ1-4 TRBV28 NA TGTGCCAGCAGCCCCATCACCGGGGTAGAAAAACTGTTTTTT CASSPITGVEKLFF
TRBD1 TRBJ1-4 TRBV2 NA TGTGCCAGCAGGGGGACAGGGCAATTTGAAAAACTGTTTTTT CASRGTGQFEKLFF
NA TRBJ1-5 TRBV29-1 NA TGCAGCGTTCGGCAAGATAGCAATCAGCCCCAGCATTTT CSVRQDSNQPQHF
NA TRBJ2-7 TRBV6-5 NA TGTGCCAGCAGTTACTCTTCAGGCTCCTACGAGCAGTACTTC CASSYSSGSYEQYF
TRBD2 TRBJ2-2 TRBV7-3 NA TGTGCCAGCAGCTTAAGAGCGGGAGGCACCGGGGAGCTGTTTTTT CASSLRAGGTGELFF
NA TRBJ1-3 TRBV6-1 few TGTGCCAGCAGTGCGTACAGGGCAGTTTATTCCGGAAACACCATATATTTT CASSAYRAVYSGNTIYF
TRBD1 TRBJ1-1 TRBV5-6 NA TGTGCCAGCAGCTCCCGGACAGGGGGAGGTGAAGCTTTCTTT CASSSRTGGGEAFF
NA TRBJ1-1 TRBV19 NA TGTGCCAGTAGATACAGGGAGGCAAACACTGAAGCTTTCTTT CASRYREANTEAFF
TRBD1 TRBJ2-7 TRBV28 once TGTGCCAGCAGTTTAGAGGGGGCCAGTATTTGGGAGCAGTACTTC CASSLEGASIWEQYF
TRBD1 TRBJ2-7 TRBV28 NA TGTGCCAGCAGTAGGACAGGGGGCTCCTACGAGCAGTACTTC CASSRTGGSYEQYF
NA TRBJ1-2 TRBV6-6 NA TGTGCCAGCAGAGCAGGGTTTGGCTACACCTTC CASRAGFGYTF
NA TRBJ2-1 TRBV6-5 NA TGTGCCAGCCATGGACAGAGCTCCTACAATGAGCAGTTCTTC CASHGQSSYNEQFF
TRBD1 TRBJ1-1 TRBV30 NA TGTGCCTGGAGTTGGGGGGGGACAGGGAACACTGAAGCTTTCTTT CAWSWGGTGNTEAFF
NA TRBJ2-6 TRBV9 NA TGTGCCAGCAACCCAGGCCCTGGGGCCAACGTCCTGACTTTC CASNPGPGANVLTF
NA TRBJ1-3 TRBV7-2 once TGTGCCAGCAGCCGCATCGTGTCAGGGTCTGGAAACACCATATATTTT CASSRIVSGSGNTIYF
NA TRBJ2-7 TRBV28 NA TGTGCCAGCAACCCACCAGACAGAAGATACGAGCAGTACTTC CASNPPDRRYEQYF
NA TRBJ2-3 TRBV9 NA TGTGCCAGCAGCGCGGTCTTAGATACGCAGTATTTT CASSAVLDTQYF